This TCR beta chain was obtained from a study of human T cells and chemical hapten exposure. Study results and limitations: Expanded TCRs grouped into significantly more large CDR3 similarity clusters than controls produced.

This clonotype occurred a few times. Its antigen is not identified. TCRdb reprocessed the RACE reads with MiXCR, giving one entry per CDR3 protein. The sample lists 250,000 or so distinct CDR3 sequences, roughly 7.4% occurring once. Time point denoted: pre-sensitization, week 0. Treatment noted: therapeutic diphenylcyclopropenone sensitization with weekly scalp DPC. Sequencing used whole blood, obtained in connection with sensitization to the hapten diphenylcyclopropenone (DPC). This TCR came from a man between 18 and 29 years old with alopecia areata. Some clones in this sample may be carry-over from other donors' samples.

Written as DNA, the CDR3 is TGTGCCAGCAGTCAAAAGACAGACCCCCAGGCTGAAGCTTTCTTT. Protein product: CASSQKTDPQAEAFF. The rearrangement uses TRBV27 and TRBJ1-1, with D tentatively TRBD1 (5 bases). CDR1 and CDR2 from the germline V gene are MNHEY and SMNVEV (reference sequence). The CDR3 totals 15 residues. Trimming cost V 5 bases and J 6 bases, with 19 bases left between them.